Listed below are T cell receptor beta chains from one sample, sequenced in a study of T-cell memory formation after mild COVID-19. TCRdb redid the calling of the 5' RACE reads with MiXCR, one entry per CDR3 protein. Of more than 250,000 distinct CDR3 sequences listed, roughly 18% are singletons. Sequences were obtained from PBMCs or a T cell subset sorted from them (not recorded which). Every receptor here comes from a man between 18 and 29 years old who had mild COVID-19 (a few samples of this study predate the infection). Cell type and time point are not known. Each CDR3 is given with its conserved first and last residue. A D gene is named only where the DNA matches it firmly. The size of a clone is reported for some rows only, either as once, few or many, or as a class for expanded clones.

D	V	size	J	DNA	CDR3
TRBD1	TRBV28	.	TRBJ1-2	TGTGCCAGCAGTTACCGGCGGACAGGGGGCATCCCGACCTTC	CASSYRRTGGIPTF
.	TRBV7-3	few	TRBJ2-1	TGTGCCAGCAGCTTAACTCTAGGGGGGTCCTACAATGAGCAGTTCTTC	CASSLTLGGSYNEQFF
TRBD2	TRBV4-1	.	TRBJ2-1	TGCGCCAGCAGCCAAGACCCCCGGGGGGACTATCGTTACAATGAGCAGTTCTTC	CASSQDPRGDYRYNEQFF
.	TRBV12-3/TRBV12-4	.	TRBJ2-7	TGTGCCAGCAGGAGCGGGTCCTACGAGCAGTACTTC	CASRSGSYEQYF
TRBD2	TRBV7-9	.	TRBJ2-1	TGTGCCAGCAGCTTAGCCCTGGCGGGGGACCACTTAGAGCAGTTCTTC	CASSLALAGDHLEQFF
.	TRBV29-1	.	TRBJ1-1	TGCAGCGTTGAAACGTCCACTGAAGCTTTCTTT	CSVETSTEAFF
TRBD1	TRBV2	.	TRBJ2-3	TGTGCCAGCAGTGAAACTCCAAGGACAGGGGATTCCTTGAACACAGATACGCAGTATTTT	CASSETPRTGDSLNTDTQYF
TRBD1	TRBV20-1	.	TRBJ2-7	TGCAGTGCTAGAGATTGGACAGGGAAAACCTACGAGCAGTACTTC	CSARDWTGKTYEQYF
.	TRBV7-8	.	TRBJ1-1	TGTGCCAGCAGCTTAGAGACGGGGGACACTGAAGCTTTCTTT	CASSLETGDTEAFF
.	TRBV7-2	.	TRBJ1-6	TGTGCCAGCAGCTCCCGACGGACCGATTATAATTCACCCCTCCACTTT	CASSSRRTDYNSPLHF
TRBD2	TRBV5-1	many	TRBJ2-3	TGCGCCAGCGGGACTAGCGGCACAGATACGCAGTATTTT	CASGTSGTDTQYF
TRBD1	TRBV9	once	TRBJ1-2	TGTGCCAGCAGCGCCGGACAGGTAGCTAACTATGGCTACACCTTC	CASSAGQVANYGYTF
TRBD2	TRBV6-1	.	TRBJ2-1	TGTGCCAGCAGTCCCCGGGGGGATCCTTACAATGAGCAGTTCTTC	CASSPRGDPYNEQFF
TRBD2	TRBV7-9	.	TRBJ2-3	TGTGCCAGCAGCCTATCGGGACTAGACACAGATACGCAGTATTTT	CASSLSGLDTDTQYF
.	TRBV6-5	.	TRBJ1-2	TGTGCCAGCAGCCACGGACGGACCTATGGCTACACCTTC	CASSHGRTYGYTF
TRBD1	TRBV12-3/TRBV12-4	.	TRBJ2-1	TGTGCCAGCAGTTGGACAGGGGGCGAGCAGTTCTTC	CASSWTGGEQFF
.	TRBV7-9	few	TRBJ1-3	TGTGCCAGCAGCTCGCCAGACCGATCTGGAAACACCATATATTTT	CASSSPDRSGNTIYF
.	TRBV24-1	many	TRBJ1-1	TGTGCCACCAGTGATCGGACTGAAGCTTTCTTT	CATSDRTEAFF
.	TRBV4-2	.	TRBJ2-1	TGTGCCAGCAGCCAAGATTTGGGGGCTGAGCAGTTCTTC	CASSQDLGAEQFF
.	TRBV9	.	TRBJ2-1	TGTGCCAGCAGCCGAGGATCCGGCAATGAGCAGTTCTTC	CASSRGSGNEQFF
TRBD1	TRBV29-1	.	TRBJ1-5	TGCAGCGTTGGGCCGGGACAGGGGAATCAGCCCCAGCATTTT	CSVGPGQGNQPQHF
TRBD1	TRBV5-1	few	TRBJ2-7	TGCGCCAGCACCCCGGAGAGGGGGCCTAACGAGCAGTACTTC	CASTPERGPNEQYF
.	TRBV5-1	few	TRBJ2-3	TGCGCCAGCAGCTTGTTAAGTCTAGCCCTCACAGATACGCAGTATTTT	CASSLLSLALTDTQYF
.	TRBV5-1	.	TRBJ2-7	TGCGCCAGCAGCCTGATGGGGGACTCCTACGAGCAGTACTTC	CASSLMGDSYEQYF
TRBD2	TRBV7-2	.	TRBJ2-5	TGTGCCAGCAGCGGTAGCGGGGGGGCAGCTGAGACCCAGTACTTC	CASSGSGGAAETQYF
.	TRBV9	.	TRBJ2-3	TGTGCCAGCAGCGTCTCGGTTCTTGGAGATACGCAGTATTTT	CASSVSVLGDTQYF
TRBD1	TRBV20-1	.	TRBJ1-1	TGCAGTGCTAGAGATCTTCAGGGGGCAATGAACACTGAAGCTTTCTTT	CSARDLQGAMNTEAFF
.	TRBV7-9	.	TRBJ1-1	TGTGCCAGCAGCACTCCCGGGGCTGAAGCTTTCTTT	CASSTPGAEAFF
TRBD2	TRBV5-1	.	TRBJ2-3	TGCGCCAGCAGCCCGGCCAGACTAGCGGACCGACCAGATACGCAGTATTTT	CASSPARLADRPDTQYF
TRBD1	TRBV12-3/TRBV12-4	.	TRBJ1-1	TGTGCCAGCAGTTCTCTCCCAGGGGGTTTGAACACTGAAGCTTTCTTT	CASSSLPGGLNTEAFF
TRBD1	TRBV12-3/TRBV12-4	few	TRBJ1-2	TGTGCCAGCAGTAGAAGGCAGGGGGGTTTACTTGCGGATGGCTACACCTTC	CASSRRQGGLLADGYTF
.	TRBV7-9	.	TRBJ1-3	TGTGCCAGCAGACCGACCAGCTCTGGAAACACCATATATTTT	CASRPTSSGNTIYF
.	TRBV4-2	few	TRBJ2-6	TGTGCCAGCAGCCAGGGGGCGCGTGTTGCTGGGGCCAACGTCCTGACTTTC	CASSQGARVAGANVLTF
.	TRBV28	.	TRBJ1-4	TGTGCCAGCAGTTCAAGGACGAAGAATGAAAAACTGTTTTTT	CASSSRTKNEKLFF
.	TRBV5-1	.	TRBJ1-2	TGCGCCAGCAGCCTCCTCGAGACAGACCCCTATGGCTACACCTTC	CASSLLETDPYGYTF
.	TRBV5-1	few	TRBJ2-5	TGCGCCAGCAGCTTGGAAGGGTCAACAGGGCGCCTCCAAGAGACCCAGTACTTC	CASSLEGSTGRLQETQYF
.	TRBV6-4	.	TRBJ2-3	TGTGCCAGCAGTGACAACGGGGGCGCCACAGATACGCAGTATTTT	CASSDNGGATDTQYF
.	TRBV15	.	TRBJ2-5	TGTGCCACCAGCAGAGACGGGCCCGTGGAGGAGACCCAGTACTTC	CATSRDGPVEETQYF
.	TRBV7-2	.	TRBJ1-5	TGTGCCAGCAGCTCGGAAGCCAATCAGCCCCAGCATTTT	CASSSEANQPQHF
TRBD2	TRBV6-5	many	TRBJ2-3	TGTGCCAGCAGTTGGGGAGGCGGGGGGTCACCTACGGCGGATACGCAGTATTTT	CASSWGGGGSPTADTQYF
.	TRBV4-1	.	TRBJ2-7	TGCGCCAGCAGCCAAACGGGACTGCCTAGCTCCTACGAGCAGTACTTC	CASSQTGLPSSYEQYF
.	TRBV4-3	many	TRBJ2-3	TGCGCCAGCAGCCAAAAGGGGGCCGGGACTAGCACAGATACGCAGTATTTT	CASSQKGAGTSTDTQYF
.	TRBV12-3/TRBV12-4	few	TRBJ1-3	TGTGCCAGCAGTTTTGGATTCTCTGGAAACACCATATATTTT	CASSFGFSGNTIYF
TRBD1	TRBV20-1	.	TRBJ2-7	TGCAGTGCTAGAGATTCGGGTAGGGGGCTTTGGGACGAGCAGTACTTC	CSARDSGRGLWDEQYF
.	TRBV4-1	few	TRBJ2-2	TGCGCCAGCAGCCAACTCGGACTACTAAACACCGGGGAGCTGTTTTTT	CASSQLGLLNTGELFF
.	TRBV27	few	TRBJ2-5	TGTGCCAGCAGTTTACGGGCTATGGGAGAGACCCAGTACTTC	CASSLRAMGETQYF
.	TRBV9	few	TRBJ2-2	TGTGCCAGCAGCCCCCGGACTCACACCGGGGAGCTGTTTTTT	CASSPRTHTGELFF
.	TRBV7-2	.	TRBJ1-2	TGTGCCAGCAGCTTCCGAACTCCGAACTATGGCTACACCTTC	CASSFRTPNYGYTF
.	TRBV27	few	TRBJ2-7	TGTGCCAGCAGTTTAAGTTTGGCCTACGAGCAGTACTTC	CASSLSLAYEQYF
.	TRBV7-9	many	TRBJ2-3	TGTGCCAGCAGCCCAGGGGAAGGGGGCACAGATACGCAGTATTTT	CASSPGEGGTDTQYF
TRBD1	TRBV19	few	TRBJ1-1	TGTGCCAGTGTGGGGGCAGGCAGGGGGCGCGAGTCGACTGAAGCTTTCTTT	CASVGAGRGRESTEAFF
.	TRBV5-1	.	TRBJ1-2	TGCGCCAGCAGCTTATCGGGACGGCACTATGGCTACACCTTC	CASSLSGRHYGYTF
TRBD2	TRBV4-3	.	TRBJ2-1	TGCGCCAGCAGCCTTGCGGGGGATGAGCAGTTCTTC	CASSLAGDEQFF
.	TRBV15	few	TRBJ1-5	TGTGCCACCAGCAGTCAGTTGGGGGGGGCAGGGCCCCAGCATTTT	CATSSQLGGAGPQHF
TRBD1	TRBV9	.	TRBJ2-7	TGTGCCAGCAGCACTACCGGGACAGGGAATGCCGAGCAGTACTTC	CASSTTGTGNAEQYF
.	TRBV27	.	TRBJ1-4	TGTGCCAGCCGATCGAGGAGAACCAATGAAAAACTGTTTTTT	CASRSRRTNEKLFF
TRBD1	TRBV12-3/TRBV12-4	.	TRBJ1-1	TGTGCCAGCAGATCTACAGGGGTGGGAGCTTTCTTT	CASRSTGVGAFF
TRBD1	TRBV7-2	many	TRBJ2-7	TGTGCCAGCAGCATACGGACAGGGTTCAACTACGAGCAGTACTTC	CASSIRTGFNYEQYF
TRBD2	TRBV2	few	TRBJ2-1	TGTGCCAGCGCCTCTAGCGGGGGGGTCTACAATGAGCAGTTCTTC	CASASSGGVYNEQFF
.	TRBV15	.	TRBJ1-2	TGTGCCACCAGCAGAGATTACAGGGACTATGGCTACACCTTC	CATSRDYRDYGYTF